Sequencing of this T cell receptor (beta chain) was carried out in a study of spatial heterogeneity in lung cancer. Study-wide context: There were, on average, more than eight raw-read appearances for each unique TCR and UMI combination.

Every molecule of TCR cDNA had its own unique molecular identifier. TCRdb re-analysed the 5' RACE reads in MiXCR, keeping a single row per CDR3 protein. The sample lists about 26,000 distinct CDR3 sequences, over 10% seen once, with less than 30% in the top ten. Time point here: sample taken at primary tumor resection. Unsorted tumor, nontumor lung tissue or cryopreserved PBMC supplied the whole RNA. Samples were obtained from roughly 65 donors, all untreated early-stage non-small cell lung cancer patients. CDR3 size: 14 residues. Germline lookup yields CDR1 SQVTM and CDR2 ANQGSEA. Trimming took off 7 bases at V and 1 base at J, with 16 bases between the two ends.

This specimen was PBMCs, taken at surgery. The rearrangement joins TRBV29-1 to TRBJ2-5, with D possibly being TRBD1 (5 bases). The source is a female donor with early-stage non-small cell lung cancer. The DNA for the CDR3 is TGCAGCGCTGTACAGGCCGCCTTCCAAGAGACCCAGTACTTC. Translation gives CSAVQAAFQETQYF.